Following are 19 T cell receptor beta chains from one sample sequenced in a study of cytomegalovirus exposure and HLA in healthy donors (dated by TCRdb to between 2016 and 2019). Library creation used the immunoSEQ multiplex PCR assay. For the multiplex PCR, a mixture combining 60 forward primers for TCR Vbeta segments and 13 reverse primers for TCR Jbeta segments was used. This is the immuneACCESS table as TCRdb keeps it, with only in-frame sequences that have V and J called. A part of the clones is gone; compared with another copy, unresolved V genes explain less than half, and the rest is unexplained. This sample lists over 150,000 clones; 80% were detected once. The ten largest clones add up to 5.5% to 7.5% of the sample. Sequenced: PBMCs. The source of these receptors is a man aged 30 to 45 in good health and CMV-seropositive.

This clone was observed a single time. At one boundary the junction diverges from the germline segment, which might be a read error. The chain joins TRBV13 to TRBJ1-1; 7 positions agree with TRBD1. This CDR3 is 15 amino acids long. The germline CDR1 and CDR2 sequences are PRHDT and FYEKMQ (reference sequence). The CDR3 coding sequence is TGTGCCAGCAGTTTAGGGGACAGCTTGAACACTGAAGCTTTCTTT. Translation gives CASSLGDSLNTEAFF.

The chain recombines TRBV5-1 with TRBJ1-6, with D perhaps TRBD1 (5 bases). V was trimmed by 0 bases and J by 5 bases, leaving 15 bases between them. In germline, CDR1 is SGHRS, CDR2 YFSETQ. This CDR3 has 17 amino acids. The CDR3 DNA reads TGCGCCAGCAGCTTGGAGGCAGGGAGGAATAATAATTCACCCCTCCACTTT. Protein product: CASSLEAGRNNNSPLHF.

The V and J genes are TRBV12-2 and TRBJ2-5; the DNA was not compared with TRBD2, the D call given in the table. Matching the DNA end better, TRBJ2-7 makes the J call doubtful. TRBV12-2 is given as a pseudogene. The CDR3 consists of 18 residues. The CDR3 sequence is CASRLLQTKRVTSYEQYF. In DNA form, the CDR3 reads TGTGCAAGTCGCCTCCTCCAGACTAAGCGGGTTACCTCCTACGAGCAGTACTTC.

J is TRBJ2-7 and V is TRBV5-4; weak D call: TRBD2 (6 bases). The CDR3 length is 16 residues. V was cut by 4 bases and J by 1 base, with 18 bases left in between. Germline V gene sequence: CDR1 SGHNT, CDR2 YYREEE (reference sequence). The CDR3 protein is CASSVGLEALSYEQYF. The CDR3 nucleotides are TGTGCCAGCAGCGTGGGACTTGAGGCGCTTTCCTACGAGCAGTACTTC. Filled out from reference TRBV5-4 and TRBJ2-7, the complete variable domain reads ETGVTQSPTHLIKTRGQQVTLRCSSQSGHNTVSWYQQALGQGPQFIFQYYREEENGRGNFPPRFSGLQFPNYSSELNVNALELDDSALYLCASSVGLEALSYEQYFGPGTRLTVT.

The chain uses TRBV30 and TRBJ2-5; D not certain. The CDR3 covers 14 residues. Deletions cut 0 bases from V and 1 base from J, with 9 bases between. Germline V gene data show CDR1 as GTSNPN and CDR2 as SVGIG (reference sequence). The CDR3, as DNA: TGTGCCTGGAGTGTCCCCCCGAGCCAAGAGACCCAGTACTTC. This gives the protein CAWSVPPSQETQYF.

J is TRBJ1-5 and V is TRBV28; 7 bases match TRBD1. Germline V gives CDR1 MDHEN, CDR2 SYDVKM. V was clipped by 8 bases and J by 7 bases; unmatched bases: 11. The CDR3 totals 14 residues. CDR3 nucleotides: TGTGCCAGCGGGATGACAGGGAGCCACCAGCCCCAGCATTTT. This translates into CASGMTGSHQPQHF.

The chain employs TRBV2 and TRBJ2-7, with 7 bases identical to TRBD1. Germline CDR1 and CDR2: SNHLY and FYNNEI. The V segment lost 5 bases and the J segment 3 bases; nucleotides outside the gene matches: 7. The CDR3 sequence is 14 residues long. The CDR3 spells CASSQTGFNYEQYF. CDR3 bases: TGTGCCAGCAGTCAGACAGGGTTCAACTACGAGCAGTACTTC. The full variable domain, in which reference TRBV2 and TRBJ2-7 provide the parts outside the CDR3, is EPEVTQTPSHQVTQMGQEVILRCVPISNHLYFYWYRQILGQKVEFLVSFYNNEISEKSEIFDDQFSVERPDGSNFTLKIRSTKLEDSAMYFCASSQTGFNYEQYFGPGTRLTVT.

This chain uses TRBV19 with TRBJ1-2, with a possible D match to TRBD1 (6 bases). This CDR3 region has 14 residues. Germline V gene data show CDR1 as LNHDA and CDR2 as SQIVND (reference sequence). The germline V and J ends were trimmed by 6 bases and 2 bases, with 13 bases remaining between them. CDR3 loop: CASRPQTGNYGYTF. The CDR3 DNA reads as TGTGCCAGTAGGCCCCAAACAGGGAACTATGGCTACACCTTC.

CDR3 coding DNA: TGTGCCAGCAGCTCGCGGGACAGGGTAGGGTCCTACGAGCAGTACTTC. Translation gives CASSSRDRVGSYEQYF. The J gene is TRBJ2-7, the V gene TRBV13; 9 bases fit TRBD1. The CDR3 is 16 amino acids. The V gene's germline CDR1 is PRHDT and CDR2 FYEKMQ (reference sequence). V lost 4 bases and J lost 1; bases outside the gene matches: 8.

V gene TRBV19 combines with J gene TRBJ2-1; the match to TRBD1 covers 9 bases. The CDR3 spans 11 residues. V lost 9 bases, J lost 13 bases, and 7 bases stayed unmatched. Germline assignment: CDR1 LNHDA and CDR2 SQIVND (reference sequence). The CDR3 sequence: CASAGTGNQFF. CDR3 bases: TGTGCCAGCGCCGGGACAGGGAATCAGTTCTTC.

This sequence joins TRBV19 and TRBJ2-1; the match to TRBD2 covers 9 bases. After removal of 7 bases from V and 3 bases from J, the junction contained 13 bases not matched to a gene. This CDR3 is built from 17 residues. Germline CDR1 is LNHDA and CDR2 is SQIVND (reference sequence). CDR3 DNA: TGTGCCAGTATAGGGTATGGTAGCGGGAGTATCTACAATGAGCAGTTCTTC. Its protein product is CASIGYGSGSIYNEQFF.

The CDR3 spells CASSNDLDTYNEQFF. The CDR3 DNA sequence: TGTGCCAGTAGTAACGACCTGGACACCTACAATGAGCAGTTCTTC. The genes are TRBV19 and TRBJ2-1, with TRBD1 as a possible D gene (5 bases). Deletions cut 4 bases from V and 2 bases from J, with 12 bases between. The CDR3 sequence is 15 residues long. CDR1 is LNHDA, CDR2 SQIVND, per germline (reference sequence).

This clone has just one count. The rearrangement joins TRBV19 to TRBJ1-5; tentative D call: TRBD1 (5 bases). Germline-derived CDR1 and CDR2 are LNHDA and SQIVND (reference sequence). This CDR3 has 14 residues. Trimming took off 1 base at V and 3 bases at J, with 7 bases between the two ends. The CDR3 is CASSIAGINQPQHF. CDR3 nucleotide sequence: TGTGCCAGTAGTATAGCAGGGATCAATCAGCCCCAGCATTTT.

The J gene is TRBJ1-5, the V gene TRBV19, with TRBD1 matching 9 bases. The V segment lost 10 bases and the J segment 0 bases; nucleotides outside the gene matches: 7. Germline CDR1 is LNHDA and CDR2 is SQIVND (reference sequence). This CDR3 contains 15 residues. CDR3 sequence: CATDRGGYSNQPQHF. The DNA for the CDR3 is TGTGCCACGGACAGGGGAGGGTATAGCAATCAGCCCCAGCATTTT.

The chain recombines TRBV7-2 with TRBJ2-7; TRBD2 aligns across 11 bases. CDR3 length equals 14 residues. Germline assignment: CDR1 SGHTA and CDR2 FQGNSA. The J segment lost 2 bases and the V segment lost 5 bases, leaving 2 bases of the junction unmatched. The CDR3 spells CASSLSGGAYEQYF. The DNA of the CDR3 is TGTGCCAGCAGCCTTAGCGGGGGGGCCTACGAGCAGTACTTC.

This clone is a singleton in its sample. The chain links TRBV4-3 to TRBJ2-5, with D tentatively TRBD2 (7 bases). V gave up 0 bases and J gave up 7 bases, with 15 bases separating them. This CDR3 has 15 amino acids. Germline CDR1 LGHNA, CDR2 YSLEER. As DNA, the CDR3 is TGCGCCAGCAGCCAAGAGGAGGGAGGGGGGAGGACCCAGTACTTC. This gives the protein CASSQEEGGGRTQYF.

The chain links TRBV13 to TRBJ2-3, with TRBD2 matching 12 bases. With 5 bases clipped from V and 4 bases from J, the junction kept 7 bases outside the gene matches. CDR1 is PRHDT, CDR2 FYEKMQ, per germline (reference sequence). CDR3 length: 16 amino acids. The CDR3 loop is CASSAVGLAGADTQYF. In DNA, the CDR3 is TGTGCCAGCAGCGCGGTGGGACTAGCGGGCGCAGATACGCAGTATTTT.

CDR3 bases: TGTGCCATCAGTGTTTCAGCAGGGGGATGGTCCTACGAGCAGTACTTC. It specifies CAISVSAGGWSYEQYF. The chain carries TRBV10-3 and TRBJ2-7; 7 positions agree with TRBD1. This CDR3 has 16 residues. Germline values: CDR1 ENHRY, CDR2 SYGVKD. J lost 1 base, V lost 4 bases, and 10 bases had no gene match.

The chain couples TRBV5-1 to TRBJ1-5; TRBD1 matches 9 bases. CDR1 and CDR2 (germline): SGHRS, YFSETQ. Trimming took 2 bases from V and 4 from J; bases not matched to a gene: 1. The CDR3 sequence is 14 residues long. CDR3 amino acids: CASSFGQGNQPQHF. The DNA for the CDR3 is TGCGCCAGCAGCTTCGGACAGGGGAATCAGCCCCAGCATTTT.